These 2 T cell receptor beta chains were sequenced from one sample in a study of tissue T cells after allogeneic stem cell transplantation (dated by TCRdb to the early 2020s). The library relied on the immunoSEQ multiplex PCR assay. TCRdb mirrors the immuneACCESS table, restricted to in-frame sequences. Some clones are absent from its copies; in checked studies, under half trace to an unresolved V gene, and the reason for the others is unknown. This sample comprises about 50,000 clones, roughly 73% of them detected only once. Together, the top ten hold 0.7% of the sample. The sequenced material came from sorted cells pooled from one or two spleens. Receptors were obtained from a pool of C57BL/6 mice in good health.

Concerning this clone: The gene names given are mouse names. The sequenced fragment ends 1 residue before the CDR3 boundary, so the rest is inferred from the germline J gene. This chain links TRBV13-1 with TRBJ2-3; a possible D gene is TRBD2 (6 bases). The CDR3 extends over 14 amino acids. V gave up 0 bases and J gave up 2 bases, with 7 bases separating them. The germline V gene encodes CDR1 NSHNY and CDR2 SYGAGN. The CDR3 DNA, read in part, is TGTGCCAGCAGTGATGGGGGGGATGCAGAAACGCTGTAT. It translates to CASSDGGDAETLY. The whole CDR3 sequence is CASSDGGDAETLYF.

A remark on this clone: Mouse germline and gene names are used. The read ends 1 residue shy of where the CDR3 ends; the end is completed using the germline J gene. The chain employs TRBV13-1 and TRBJ1-1; TRBD1 aligns across 9 bases. The CDR3 length is 14 residues. Per germline, CDR1 NSHNY and CDR2 SYGAGN. Losses at the gene ends were 0 bases for V and 4 bases for J; bases not matched to a gene: 1. The part of the CDR3 DNA that was read is TGTGCCAGCAGTGATGCGGACAGGGGCACAGAAGTCTTC. Translating it yields CASSDADRGTEVF. The entire CDR3 protein is CASSDADRGTEVFF.